Listed below are T cell receptor beta chains from one sample, sequenced in a study of shared clonotypes between healthy human individuals. The assay was immunoSEQ multiplex PCR, and TCRdb's table has in-frame clones only and misses some. Among roughly 2.1 million clones listed, more than 85% were seen once. The sample consisted of naive CD8+ T cells from PBMCs. All receptors come from a man in his late teens or twenties in good health. Some clones in this sample may be carry-over from other donors' samples. The conserved cysteine and the conserved F or W are not part of the CDR3 here. D genes are given only for firm matches.

D gene: -
J gene: TRBJ2-7
V gene: TRBV30
CDR3 protein: AWRGGKTYEQY

D gene: TRBD2
J gene: TRBJ2-1
V gene: TRBV9
CDR3 protein: ASSPPVAGYYNEQF

D gene: -
J gene: TRBJ1-4
V gene: TRBV28
CDR3 protein: ASRKKWGTNEKLF

D gene: -
J gene: TRBJ1-5
V gene: TRBV4-2
CDR3 protein: ASSSRSRDQPQH

D gene: -
J gene: TRBJ1-5
V gene: TRBV6-5
CDR3 protein: ASTTTADSNQPQH

D gene: -
J gene: TRBJ1-4
V gene: TRBV13
CDR3 protein: ASSPGPGPTQKLF

D gene: TRBD2
J gene: TRBJ2-1
V gene: TRBV9
CDR3 protein: ASSEPTSGLYNEQF

D gene: -
J gene: TRBJ2-7
V gene: TRBV7-8
CDR3 protein: ASSLDDPSPYEQY

D gene: -
J gene: TRBJ2-3
V gene: TRBV7-2
CDR3 protein: ASSDRDQRDTQY

D gene: -
J gene: TRBJ2-2
V gene: TRBV7-9
CDR3 protein: ASSSTGLPTGELF

D gene: -
J gene: TRBJ2-2
V gene: TRBV29-1
CDR3 protein: SVLTGELF

D gene: TRBD2
J gene: TRBJ2-2
V gene: TRBV7-9
CDR3 protein: ASSLGLAVNTGELF

D gene: TRBD2
J gene: TRBJ2-3
V gene: TRBV4-1
CDR3 protein: ASSPHPIRLAGGTDTQY

D gene: -
J gene: TRBJ1-1
V gene: TRBV29-1
CDR3 protein: SVEDVTEAF

D gene: -
J gene: TRBJ2-7
V gene: TRBV19
CDR3 protein: ASSIAGSSYEQY

D gene: TRBD2
J gene: TRBJ2-2
V gene: TRBV5-5
CDR3 protein: ASSWDLAGGWYTGELF

D gene: TRBD1
J gene: TRBJ1-4
V gene: TRBV7-2
CDR3 protein: ASSFDWDRGEKLF

D gene: TRBD1
J gene: TRBJ1-1
V gene: TRBV28
CDR3 protein: ASREYTGVMAEAF

D gene: -
J gene: TRBJ2-5
V gene: TRBV27
CDR3 protein: ASSSYGETQY

D gene: TRBD2
J gene: TRBJ2-3
V gene: TRBV9
CDR3 protein: ASATSGRPADTQY

D gene: TRBD2
J gene: TRBJ2-1
V gene: TRBV10-3
CDR3 protein: AISESGLAGGNEQF

D gene: TRBD1
J gene: TRBJ2-1
V gene: TRBV29-1
CDR3 protein: SLSTGGYNEQF

D gene: -
J gene: TRBJ1-1
V gene: TRBV14
CDR3 protein: ASSTRGNTEAF

D gene: TRBD1
J gene: TRBJ1-2
V gene: TRBV30
CDR3 protein: AGDRAEEYGYT

D gene: -
J gene: TRBJ2-5
V gene: TRBV6-5
CDR3 protein: ASSYSIGDQETQY

D gene: -
J gene: TRBJ1-1
V gene: TRBV7-8
CDR3 protein: ASSFGSLEAF

D gene: -
J gene: TRBJ1-1
V gene: TRBV19
CDR3 protein: ASSSSWEGTEAF

D gene: -
J gene: TRBJ1-1
V gene: TRBV7-9
CDR3 protein: ASSFGSFAF